This TCR beta chain was retrieved from a study of control samples from healthy donors and cancer patients. The data were produced by immunoSEQ multiplex PCR, yet TCRdb's version contains in-frame clones alone and is incomplete. The table includes about 150,000 clones, about nine tenths detected once. The source material was blood. The TCR comes from a man aged 25-40 years in good health.

The CDR3 loop is CASSPYPRGGPDTQYF. The CDR3 coding sequence is TGTGCCAGCAGCCCCTATCCGAGGGGGGGTCCAGATACGCAGTATTTT. The chain recombines TRBV9 with TRBJ2-3; D might be TRBD2 (7 bases). The CDR3 extends over 16 amino acids. The germline V gene encodes CDR1 SGDLS and CDR2 YYNGEE. With 4 bases removed from V and 4 bases from J, the gap between germline ends came to 19 bases.